These 15 T cell receptor beta chains were all obtained from the same sample, sequenced in a study of OX40 agonist ivuxolimab in advanced cancers. Produced via immunoSEQ multiplex PCR; TCRdb's table is partial and in-frame only. The sample lists 55,000 to 70,000 clones; around 85% were seen once. This material consisted of CD4+ or CD8+ T cells sorted from blood, taken in a trial of the OX40 agonist ivuxolimab. All receptors come from an adult with an advanced solid tumor such as melanoma, head and neck, liver or kidney cancer.

The chain uses TRBV5-4 and TRBJ2-7; 9 bases align to TRBD1. J gave up 7 bases and V 5 bases, and 7 bases lay outside the gene matches. There are 13 residues in the CDR3. Germline assignment: CDR1 SGHNT and CDR2 YYREEE (reference sequence). The CDR3 DNA follows: TGTGCCAGCAGACTCGACAGGGGGGGGGAGCAGTACTTC. Residues: CASRLDRGGEQYF. The full variable domain, with the rest looked up from reference TRBV5-4 and TRBJ2-7, is ETGVTQSPTHLIKTRGQQVTLRCSSQSGHNTVSWYQQALGQGPQFIFQYYREEENGRGNFPPRFSGLQFPNYSSELNVNALELDDSALYLCASRLDRGGEQYFGPGTRLTVT.

The CDR3 is CASSPPGLAAYEQYF. The CDR3, as DNA: TGTGCCAGCAGTCCCCCGGGACTAGCAGCGTACGAGCAGTACTTC. The chain employs TRBV6-6 and TRBJ2-7; TRBD2 aligns across 9 bases. J was trimmed by 4 bases and V by 5 bases; bases with no gene match: 9. CDR3 length equals 15 residues. CDR1 and CDR2 (germline): MNHNY, SVGAGI (reference sequence).

V usage is TRBV5-8 and J usage is TRBJ2-6; D uncertain. The V gene's germline CDR1 is SGHTS and CDR2 YDEGEE. The germline V and J ends were trimmed by 2 bases and 4 bases, with 10 bases remaining between them. The CDR3 runs 15 residues. CDR3 coding DNA: TGTGCCAGCAGCTTTCCCCTCCCCGGGGCCAACGTCCTGACTTTC. Its protein is CASSFPLPGANVLTF. The full variable domain, rest sourced from reference TRBV5-8 and TRBJ2-6, is EAGVTQSPTHLIKTRGQQATLRCSPISGHTSVYWYQQALGLGLQFLLWYDEGEERNRGNFPPRFSGRQFPNYSSELNVNALELEDSALYLCASSFPLPGANVLTFGAGSRLTVL.

The chain joins TRBV14 to TRBJ2-5, with 14 nucleotides matching TRBD2. V lost 0 bases to trimming and J lost 4 bases; unmatched junction nucleotides: 10. Looked up from germline, CDR1 is SGHDN and CDR2 is FVKESK. The CDR3 is made up of 19 amino acids. The CDR3 loop reads CASSQDWGTSGGGRETQYF. The DNA of the CDR3 is TGTGCCAGCAGCCAAGATTGGGGGACTAGCGGGGGAGGACGAGAGACCCAGTACTTC.

The chain carries TRBV19 and TRBJ2-7, with D possibly being TRBD1 (5 bases). The V end lost 5 bases, the J end lost 2 bases, and 10 bases lay between the germline ends. The CDR3 extends over 13 amino acids. CDR1 is LNHDA, CDR2 SQIVND, per germline (reference sequence). The CDR3 DNA sequence: TGTGCCAGTAGTTTACAGGTGACCTACGAGCAGTACTTC. It yields the protein CASSLQVTYEQYF.

The chain links TRBV6-6 to TRBJ2-2; D is ambiguous. Germline V lookup: CDR1 MNHNY, CDR2 SVGAGI (reference sequence). Trimming pared 4 bases from V and 6 bases from J, leaving 12 bases between. This CDR3 is 14 amino acids long. The CDR3 region is CASSFPQDAGELFF. The CDR3 bases are TGTGCCAGCAGTTTCCCCCAGGACGCCGGGGAGCTGTTTTTT.

The chain has TRBV6-5 and TRBJ1-4, with 10 bases that match TRBD1. The CDR3 extends over 15 amino acids. Germline assignment: CDR1 MNHEY and CDR2 SVGAGI. With 5 bases clipped from V and 4 bases from J, the junction kept 4 bases outside the gene matches. The CDR3 here is CASSKGTGVNEKLFF. The CDR3 DNA reads as TGTGCCAGCAGTAAAGGGACAGGGGTTAATGAAAAACTGTTTTTT.

This rearrangement joins TRBV14 to TRBJ2-3; D not resolved. The germline V gene has CDR1 SGHDN and CDR2 FVKESK. This CDR3 has 14 residues. V lost 4 bases to trimming and J lost 2 bases, with 10 bases between them. CDR3 nucleotide sequence: TGTGCCAGCAGCCCAAAGGGCACCACAGATACGCAGTATTTT. It yields the protein CASSPKGTTDTQYF. The full variable domain, its missing parts supplied by reference TRBV14 and TRBJ2-3, is EAGVTQFPSHSVIEKGQTVTLRCDPISGHDNLYWYRRVMGKEIKFLLHFVKESKQDESGMPNNRFLAERTGGTYSTLKVQPAELEDSGVYFCASSPKGTTDTQYFGPGTRLTVL.

The chain links TRBV7-8 to TRBJ2-2; D unresolved. This CDR3 is 14 amino acids long. Germline V gene sequence: CDR1 SGHVS, CDR2 FQNEAQ. The V gene lost 3 bases and the J gene lost 1 base, with 6 bases spanning the gap. The CDR3 protein is CASSFLLNTGELFF. The CDR3, as DNA: TGTGCCAGCAGCTTCCTTCTGAACACCGGGGAGCTGTTTTTT.

This clone occurred a few times. This chain connects TRBV4-1 to TRBJ2-3, with D possibly TRBD1 on 6 matching bases. The germline V gene encodes CDR1 MGHRA and CDR2 YSYEKL. V lost 1 base, J lost 1 base, and 12 bases lay in between. This CDR3 spans 16 amino acids. The CDR3 protein is CASSQAMSGGTDTQYF. CDR3 sequence (DNA): TGCGCCAGCAGCCAAGCGATGTCAGGGGGCACAGATACGCAGTATTTT.

Here the CDR3 DNA reads TGTGCCAGCAGCCTGGCGTCTACAACTGCGTCCTACGAGCAGTACTTC. Translating it yields CASSLASTTASYEQYF. The V call is TRBV28, the J call TRBJ2-7; D is ambiguous. V lost 6 bases to trimming and J lost 1 base, with 19 bases between them. CDR1 and CDR2 (germline): MDHEN, SYDVKM. This CDR3 contains 16 residues.

This chain connects TRBV5-1 to TRBJ2-3; 8 bases align to TRBD2. V shed 4 bases, J shed 6 bases, and the junction held 13 bases outside the gene matches. Germline assignment: CDR1 SGHRS and CDR2 YFSETQ. The CDR3 runs to 16 residues. As DNA, the CDR3 is TGCGCCAGCAGCCGACTGAGCGGGGGAGGATGGGATACGCAGTATTTT. This sequence encodes CASSRLSGGGWDTQYF.

The rearrangement joins TRBV19 to TRBJ1-2, with 10 bases matching TRBD1. The V gene end was trimmed by 6 bases and the J gene end by 5 bases; junction bases not matched to a gene: 6. This CDR3 spans 14 amino acids. Germline V CDR1 and CDR2: LNHDA, SQIVND (reference sequence). The CDR3: CASRFGQGVYGYTF. DNA of the CDR3: TGTGCCAGTAGGTTCGGACAGGGGGTGTATGGCTACACCTTC. The whole variable domain, filled in from reference TRBV19 and TRBJ1-2, reads DGGITQSPKYLFRKEGQNVTLSCEQNLNHDAMYWYRQDPGQGLRLIYYSQIVNDFQKGDIAEGYSVSREKKESFPLTVTSAQKNPTAFYLCASRFGQGVYGYTFGSGTRLTVV.

This chain connects TRBV30 to TRBJ2-5; no firm D call. Trimming removed 1 base from V and 7 bases from J, with 10 bases in between. The CDR3 contains 12 residues. Germline values: CDR1 GTSNPN, CDR2 SVGIG (reference sequence). The CDR3 loop reads CAWSDSPGTQYF. The CDR3 DNA reads TGTGCCTGGAGTGACAGTCCCGGGACCCAGTACTTC.

The chain has TRBV7-9 and TRBJ1-4, with TRBD1 identical over 10 bases. Germline CDR1 is SEHNR and CDR2 is FQNEAQ (reference sequence). The V and J ends lost 6 bases and 7 bases, in that order; junction bases with no gene match: 5. The CDR3 contains 14 residues. CDR3 bases: TGTGCCAGCAGGGGAGGACAGGGGGGTGAAAAACTGTTTTTT. Its translation: CASRGGQGGEKLFF.